The TCR beta chain described here comes from a study of T cell repertoires in cytomegalovirus infection. A note on this clonotype: Antigen specificity is unknown.

One entry per CDR3 protein, called by TCRdb with MiXCR from the reads. The sample lists nearly 700,000 distinct CDR3 sequences; 33% were seen once. The germline V gene has CDR1 MGHRA and CDR2 YSYEKL. Trimming took 0 bases from V and 7 from J; bases not matched to a gene: 6. This CDR3 region has 15 residues. The source material was cultured PBMCs, sampled from culture after CMV antigen stimulation. This receptor was obtained from a human donor in good health (CMV status not recorded). Some clones in this sample may be carry-over from other donors' samples. The chain carries TRBV4-1 and TRBJ2-7; 10 bases fit TRBD2. CDR3 residues: CASSQDRLAGVEQYF. In nucleotides, the CDR3 is TGCGCCAGCAGCCAAGATCGGCTAGCGGGAGTAGAGCAGTACTTC.